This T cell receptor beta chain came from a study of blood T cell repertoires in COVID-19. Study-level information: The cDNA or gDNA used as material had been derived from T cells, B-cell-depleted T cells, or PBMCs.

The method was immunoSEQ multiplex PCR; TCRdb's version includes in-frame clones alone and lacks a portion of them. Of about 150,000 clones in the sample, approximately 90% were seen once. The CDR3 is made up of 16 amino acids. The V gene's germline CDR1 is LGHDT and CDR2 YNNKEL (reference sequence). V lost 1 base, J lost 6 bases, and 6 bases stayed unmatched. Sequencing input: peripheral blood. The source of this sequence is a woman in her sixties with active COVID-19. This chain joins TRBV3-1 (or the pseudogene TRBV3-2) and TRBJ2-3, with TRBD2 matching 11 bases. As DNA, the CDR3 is TGTGCCAGCAGCCAAGTGTCGACTAGCGGGACCGATACGCAGTATTTT. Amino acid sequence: CASSQVSTSGTDTQYF.